This TCR beta chain stems from a study of T cell repertoires in cytomegalovirus infection. Study summary: HLA-B-restricted CMV epitopes that are well studied, plus recently identified HLA-C-restricted ones, were used by the study. The public TCR beta signatures pointed to both CMV infection and matching HLA type. Study results and caveats: Using cumulative public TCR beta family frequency, the authors identified those who carried CMV together with the relevant HLA. The response measured ex vivo was dominated by TCR beta clonotypes (HLA-C-restricted and CMV-specific).

This clonotype was recorded at least ten times. Its antigen is unidentified. The ends were cut back, 2 bases at V and 2 bases at J, with 13 bases in the middle. Germline loops: CDR1 SGHTA, CDR2 FQGNSA. The CDR3 is 15 amino acids. TCRdb fed the reads into MiXCR, producing one record per CDR3 protein. The table records hundreds of thousands of distinct CDR3 sequences, roughly a third of them present only once. V gene TRBV7-2 combines with J gene TRBJ2-7; D remains unclear. The source was cultured PBMCs, collected from culture after CMV antigen stimulation. The receptor was isolated from a human donor in good health (CMV status not recorded). Some clones in this sample may be carry-over from other donors' samples. CDR3 nucleotide sequence: TGTGCCAGCAGCTTAAGGGCGCTGGCTCCCTACGAGCAGTACTTC. Its protein is CASSLRALAPYEQYF.